The rows below give T cell receptor beta chains drawn from one sample of a study of technical replicates of blood from several donors. This table comes from immunoSEQ multiplex PCR, and its TCRdb copy is limited to in-frame clones, with some not included. The repertoire holds 55,000 to 70,000 clones, 70% to 90% seen once, with approximately 4.8% in the top ten. Sequenced sample: PBMCs. All receptors derive from a human donor in good health. Some clones in this sample may be carry-over from other donors' samples. Both conserved end residues are part of each CDR3. The D gene is left open where the match is weak. A row's size may be missing; if present it is once, few, many or a size class.

v_gene	j_gene	d_gene	abundance	CDR3nt	CDR3aa
TRBV9	TRBJ1-2	-	-	TGTGCCAGCAGCCCACCCGGGACTCCAAACTATGGCTACACCTTC	CASSPPGTPNYGYTF
TRBV10-2	TRBJ1-2	-	-	TGCGCCAGCAGTCGGGACACAGAAGGCCATGGCTACACCTTC	CASSRDTEGHGYTF
TRBV12-5	TRBJ2-5	TRBD2	-	TGTGCTAGTGGTTTGGGGACTAGCGGAGAGACCCAGTACTTC	CASGLGTSGETQYF
TRBV12-5	TRBJ2-1	TRBD2	-	TGTGCTAGTGGTTTGGTACTGCCGGGAGGGCTAAATGAGCAGTTCTTC	CASGLVLPGGLNEQFF
TRBV7-9	TRBJ2-7	-	-	TGTGCCAGCAGCCCCCGGGCGGGGGCGGTCTACGAGCAGTACTTC	CASSPRAGAVYEQYF
TRBV30	TRBJ2-7	TRBD2	-	TGTGCCTGGAGTGTGGGGGGGTCGGGCGAGCAGTACTTC	CAWSVGGSGEQYF
TRBV29-1	TRBJ2-5	TRBD1	-	TGCAGCGTAACGTCAACACCGGGACAGGGGGAGATTTTCCAAGAGACCCAGTACTTC	CSVTSTPGQGEIFQETQYF
TRBV6-5	TRBJ2-7	-	-	TGTGCCAGCAGCCGGACTGAGGAGAGCTACGAGCAGTACTTC	CASSRTEESYEQYF
TRBV2	TRBJ1-5	TRBD1	-	TGTGCCAGCAGTGGACAGGGACAGGGAAATCAGCCCCAGCATTTT	CASSGQGQGNQPQHF
TRBV5-5	TRBJ1-6	-	-	TGTGCCAGCAGCTGGGACTGGGCCCTCCCCCTCCACTTT	CASSWDWALPLHF
TRBV18	TRBJ1-3	TRBD1	-	TGTGCCAGCAAGGAGCCCGGGACAGGAGGAAACACCATATATTTT	CASKEPGTGGNTIYF
TRBV7-9	TRBJ2-1	TRBD1	-	TGTGCCAGCAGCTCCACAGGGGGCTCCTACAATGAGCAGTTCTTC	CASSSTGGSYNEQFF
TRBV7-6	TRBJ1-1	-	-	TGTGCCAGCAGCTTAGGTCCAGGGATGGGAATGAACACTGAAGCTTTCTTT	CASSLGPGMGMNTEAFF
TRBV29-1	TRBJ2-3	TRBD1	-	TGCAGCGTTGGACAGGGGAGCACAGATACGCAGTATTTT	CSVGQGSTDTQYF
TRBV5-6	TRBJ2-3	-	-	TGTGCCAGCAGCTTGTCGGTAACAGATACGCAGTATTTT	CASSLSVTDTQYF
TRBV2	TRBJ2-1	TRBD1	once	TGTGCCAGCATAAAGGGACAGGGGGCCGGGAATGAGCAGTTCTTC	CASIKGQGAGNEQFF
TRBV5-1	TRBJ2-5	TRBD2	-	TGCGCCAGCAGCTTGGTTGGTAGGGAGGGAAGAGAGACCCAGTACTTC	CASSLVGREGRETQYF
TRBV30	TRBJ1-5	TRBD1	-	TGTGCCGCCGACAAGGACAGGGGGCAGCCCCAGCATTTT	CAADKDRGQPQHF
TRBV5-1	TRBJ2-3	-	-	TGCGCCAGCAGCTTGGCCCGGTGGGGGCCGACAGATACGCAGTATTTT	CASSLARWGPTDTQYF
TRBV5-3	TRBJ1-6	TRBD1	-	TGTGCCAGAAGCTCCAAAACAGGGGGAGTCAGGTCCTATAATTCACCCCTCCACTTT	CARSSKTGGVRSYNSPLHF
TRBV10-3	TRBJ2-2	TRBD2	-	TGTGCCATCACCCAGAGCCGCGGGACTAGCCTGACCGGGGAGCTGTTTTTT	CAITQSRGTSLTGELFF